This entry is about one T cell receptor (beta chain). This sample is part of a study of blood T cell repertoires in COVID-19. Study-level background: The United States, Italy and Spain were the sources of the acute and convalescent COVID-19 samples. PBMCs, B-cell-depleted T cells, or T cells were the source of the cDNA or gDNA that made up the material.

The ends were cut back, 5 bases at V and 2 bases at J, with 12 bases in the middle. CDR1 SGHAT and CDR2 FQNNGV come from the germline V gene. CDR3 length: 14 amino acids. Per the study methods: Scientists estimated how many nucleated cells there were by amplifying reference gene primers. Generated by immunoSEQ multiplex PCR, the TCRdb table keeps only in-frame clones and is missing some. The V and J calls and clone size come from that table; D and trimming were worked out from the DNA. The sample includes approximately 170,000 clones, approximately 86% seen only once; the top ten take just over 2.5%.

The sequenced sample was peripheral blood. The TCR sequence derives from a woman of 80 years or more with COVID-19, enrolled during active disease. J is TRBJ1-2 and V is TRBV11-2; D remains unclear. DNA of the CDR3: TGTGCCAGCAGCCAATGGGGAGAAAACTATGGCTACACCTTC. Translated, it gives CASSQWGENYGYTF.